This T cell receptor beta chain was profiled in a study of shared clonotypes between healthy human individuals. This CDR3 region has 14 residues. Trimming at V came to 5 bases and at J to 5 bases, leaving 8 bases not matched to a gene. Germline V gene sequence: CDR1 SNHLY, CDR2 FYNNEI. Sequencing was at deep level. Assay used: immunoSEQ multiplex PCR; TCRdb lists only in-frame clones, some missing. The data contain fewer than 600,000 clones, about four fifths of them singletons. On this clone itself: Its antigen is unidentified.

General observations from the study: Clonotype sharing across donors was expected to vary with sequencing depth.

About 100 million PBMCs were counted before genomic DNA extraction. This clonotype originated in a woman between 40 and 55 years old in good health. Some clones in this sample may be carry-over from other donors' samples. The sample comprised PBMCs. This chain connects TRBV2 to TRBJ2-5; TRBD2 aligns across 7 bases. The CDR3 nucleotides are TGTGCCAGCAGTATCGAGCGGGGAGGGGAGACCCAGTACTTC. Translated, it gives CASSIERGGETQYF.